The clone carrying this TCR beta chain was observed many times. Using RNA transcripts as the source, TCR beta CDR3 regions were amplified. First-round RT-PCR with HTBI primers amplified the TCR CDR3 region. TCRdb re-analysed the multiplex PCR reads in MiXCR, keeping a single row per CDR3 protein. The data contain under 350,000 distinct CDR3 sequences, around a sixth of them seen just once; the ten biggest clones take up approximately 54%. This specimen belongs to a study of T cells in Graves' hyperthyroidism and ophthalmopathy. Germline CDR1 is SQVTM and CDR2 is ANQGSEA. V shed 1 base and J shed 8 bases, with 8 bases lying between them. CDR3 length equals 11 residues. If no ophthalmopathy progression occurred within 18 months, Graves' hyperthyroidism was stable.

This chain joins TRBV29-1 and TRBJ1-2; D remains ambiguous. Material for sequencing was blood. The TCR originated in a woman aged 45 to 65 with Graves' hyperthyroidism. The CDR3 nucleotides are TGCAGCGTTGAAGGCGTGGGGGGCTACACCTTC. The encoded protein is CSVEGVGGYTF.